This TCR delta chain is drawn from a study of human gamma delta and Vdelta1 T cells. TCRdb re-analyzed the PCR reads via CATT. Here the sample spans several thousand delta-chain clones, less than 9.5% being singletons. This clone was seen only a few times. A single base is all that separates this from a far larger clone, so a read error is likely. The same CDR3 arises from other DNA sequences in this sample as well. Germline loops: CDR1 GEAIGNYY, CDR2 EKD. CDR3 length equals 19 residues. The chain carries TRDV2 and TRDJ3; D may be TRDD3 (6 bases). The sample was naive CD27+ Vdelta1 gamma-delta T cells from blood. This TCR came from a human donor in good health. The CDR3 DNA reads TGCGCCTGTGTCGACGGGGGGGAGTACAGCTCCTGGGACACCCGACAGATGTTTTTC. Amino acids: CACVDGGEYSSWDTRQMFF.